This TCR beta chain was sequenced for a study of radiotherapy plus CTLA-4 blockade in lung cancer. Study background: An objective response was seen in 15% to 20% of patients, and disease control in around 31%.

Treatment of patients with chemo-refractory metastatic non-small-cell lung cancer consisted of focal radiation plus CTLA-4 blockade with ipilimumab. Study-wide results and caveats: Clones derived from tumor TCRs expanded in blood after radiotherapy plus ipilimumab. Interferon-beta, together with early blood T cell clone dynamics, reportedly best predicted response.

On this clone: The antigen is undetermined.

CDR1 is MDHEN, CDR2 SYDVKM, per germline. The V end was cut by 3 bases, the J end by 1 base, with 19 bases between. The CDR3 sequence is 17 residues long. Here immunoSEQ multiplex PCR was the method, and the copy in TCRdb shows in-frame clones only, minus some. There are about 80,000 clones in the sample; approximately 86% occur only once, and 0.85% to 0.95% lies in the top ten. Material: peripheral blood, obtained from a patient treated with radiotherapy plus ipilimumab. The V call is TRBV28, the J call TRBJ2-7, with TRBD1 as a possible D gene (6 bases). The TCR was taken from a human donor with non-small cell lung cancer who had stable disease on radiotherapy plus ipilimumab. CDR3 nucleotides: TGTGCCAGCAGTTTCCCCAACACAGGGATAGCTTCCTACGAGCAGTACTTC. This codes for CASSFPNTGIASYEQYF.